Below, 9 T cell receptor beta chains from the same sample are listed, as sequenced in a study of shared clonotypes between healthy human individuals. TCRdb keeps only in-frame clones here, not all; method: immunoSEQ multiplex PCR. The data contain approximately 100,000 clones, more than 65% of them seen just once; the ten biggest clones take up roughly 24%. The specimen sequenced was memory CD8+ T cells sorted from blood. As to subset: CD45RO+ cells pooled with CCR7-negative TemRA cells. The receptors were sampled from a woman aged 25 to 39 in good health.

V usage is TRBV7-8 and J usage is TRBJ2-6; D gene unclear. This CDR3 is 19 amino acids long. Looked up from germline, CDR1 is SGHVS and CDR2 is FQNEAQ. Trimming removed 2 bases at V and 6 bases at J, with 23 bases between. As DNA, the CDR3 is TGTGCCAGCAGCTTATACGACCCTGGACGGGCTCTTGTGGCCAACGTCCTGACTTTC. Translation: CASSLYDPGRALVANVLTF. Full variable domain (remainder filled in from reference TRBV7-8 and TRBJ2-6): GAGVSQSPRYKVAKRGQDVALRCDPISGHVSLFWYQQALGQGPEFLTYFQNEAQLDKSGLPSDRFFAERPEGSVSTLKIQRTQQEDSAVYLCASSLYDPGRALVANVLTFGAGSRLTVL.

The gene calls are TRBV2 and TRBJ1-3; tentatively, D is TRBD1 (5 bases). Germline assignment: CDR1 SNHLY and CDR2 FYNNEI. Trimming left V 5 bases short and J 2 bases short, with 16 bases between. The CDR3 is 16 residues long. This CDR3 is CASSRLQGPPGNTIYF. The DNA of the CDR3 is TGTGCCAGCAGTCGGCTGCAGGGACCACCTGGAAACACCATATATTTT.

There are many counts of this clone. The chain recombines TRBV4-1 with TRBJ2-3; a possible D gene is TRBD2 (6 bases). The germline V gene encodes CDR1 MGHRA and CDR2 YSYEKL. The V end lost 4 bases, the J end lost 2 bases, and 16 bases lay between the germline ends. The CDR3 covers 16 residues. CDR3 nucleotides: TGCGCCAGCAGCCCTAGGGTTAGCGGCCCCACAGATACGCAGTATTTT. Its translation: CASSPRVSGPTDTQYF.

The chain recombines TRBV19 with TRBJ1-1; a weak D match, TRBD1 (5 bases). The germline V and J ends were trimmed by 0 bases and 0 bases, with 17 bases remaining between them. Germline lookup yields CDR1 LNHDA and CDR2 SQIVND (reference sequence). The CDR3 covers 18 residues. In DNA, the CDR3 is TGTGCCAGTAGTATAGATATCTCGGACACAAGCTTGAACACTGAAGCTTTCTTT. This codes for CASSIDISDTSLNTEAFF. Filled out from reference TRBV19 and TRBJ1-1, the complete variable domain reads DGGITQSPKYLFRKEGQNVTLSCEQNLNHDAMYWYRQDPGQGLRLIYYSQIVNDFQKGDIAEGYSVSREKKESFPLTVTSAQKNPTAFYLCASSIDISDTSLNTEAFFGQGTRLTVV.

The J gene is TRBJ1-5, the V gene TRBV28; no reliable D call. The CDR3 loop spans 14 amino acids. The germline V gene encodes CDR1 MDHEN and CDR2 SYDVKM. V gave up 4 bases and J gave up 3 bases, with 10 bases separating them. For the CDR3, the DNA is TGTGCCAGCAGTTGGAGGCAGTCCAATCAGCCCCAGCATTTT. It is translated as CASSWRQSNQPQHF. Full variable domain (remainder filled in from reference TRBV28 and TRBJ1-5): DVKVTQSSRYLVKRTGEKVFLECVQDMDHENMFWYRQDPGLGLRLIYFSYDVKMKEKGDIPEGYSVSREKKERFSLILESASTNQTSMYLCASSWRQSNQPQHFGDGTRLSIL.

The rearrangement uses TRBV28 and TRBJ2-5; D is uncertain. The CDR3 sequence is 13 residues long. CDR1 is MDHEN and CDR2 is SYDVKM in the germline V gene. V lost 0 bases and J lost 5, with 7 bases in between. This CDR3 is CASSLWGFETQYF. The CDR3, as DNA: TGTGCCAGCAGTTTATGGGGCTTCGAGACCCAGTACTTC.

This sequence joins TRBV6-5 and TRBJ1-4; maybe TRBD1 (5 bases). Trimming removed 6 bases from V and 3 bases from J, with 8 bases in between. CDR3 length equals 13 residues. CDR1 is MNHEY and CDR2 is SVGAGI in the germline V gene. For the CDR3, the DNA is TGTGCCAGCAGGCGACAGTCTAATGAAAAACTGTTTTTT. It is translated as CASRRQSNEKLFF.

This clone occurred a few times. The chain carries TRBV2 and TRBJ2-1; 7 nucleotides agree with TRBD1. CDR3 length: 13 amino acids. CDR1 and CDR2 (germline): SNHLY, FYNNEI. Trimming at V came to 8 bases and at J to 3 bases, leaving 4 bases not matched to a gene. CDR3 DNA: TGTGCCAGCGCCGGGACAGACTACAATGAGCAGTTCTTC. Translating gives CASAGTDYNEQFF.

This chain links TRBV9 with TRBJ2-1; D gene uncertain. The CDR3 length is 18 residues. V was cut by 3 bases and J by 1 base, with 20 bases left in between. In germline, CDR1 is SGDLS, CDR2 YYNGEE. CDR3 in amino acids: CASSALDGPVSSYNEQFF. The CDR3 DNA reads as TGTGCCAGCAGCGCCTTAGATGGTCCGGTTTCGTCCTACAATGAGCAGTTCTTC. The full variable domain, completed using reference TRBV9 and TRBJ2-1, is DSGVTQTPKHLITATGQRVTLRCSPRSGDLSVYWYQQSLDQGLQFLIQYYNGEERAKGNILERFSAQQFPDLHSELNLSSLELGDSALYFCASSALDGPVSSYNEQFFGPGTRLTVL.